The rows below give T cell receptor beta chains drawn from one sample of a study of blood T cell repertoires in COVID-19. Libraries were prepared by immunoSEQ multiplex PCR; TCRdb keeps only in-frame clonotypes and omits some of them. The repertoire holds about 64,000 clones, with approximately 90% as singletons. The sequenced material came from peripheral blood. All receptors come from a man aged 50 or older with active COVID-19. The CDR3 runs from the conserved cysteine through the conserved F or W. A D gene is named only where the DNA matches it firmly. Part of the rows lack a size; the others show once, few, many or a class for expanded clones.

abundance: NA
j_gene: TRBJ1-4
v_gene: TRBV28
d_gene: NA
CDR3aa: CASSSPGATNEKLFF
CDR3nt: TGTGCCAGCAGTTCTCCGGGTGCAACTAATGAAAAACTGTTTTTT

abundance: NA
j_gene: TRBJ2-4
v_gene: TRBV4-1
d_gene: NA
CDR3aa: CASSQESHLAKNIQYF
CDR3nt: TGCGCCAGCAGCCAAGAAAGTCACTTAGCCAAAAACATTCAGTACTTC

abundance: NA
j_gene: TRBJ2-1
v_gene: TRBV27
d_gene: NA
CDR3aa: CASSRPLQGWFF
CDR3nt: TGTGCCAGCAGCCGGCCCCTACAGGGTTGGTTCTTC

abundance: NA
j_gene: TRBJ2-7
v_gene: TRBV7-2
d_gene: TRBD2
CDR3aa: CASSFRTSGVHEQYF
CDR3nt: TGTGCCAGCAGCTTCCGGACTAGCGGGGTCCACGAGCAGTACTTC

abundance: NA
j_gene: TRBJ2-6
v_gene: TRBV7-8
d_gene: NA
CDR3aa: CASSITGNWANVLTF
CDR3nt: TGTGCCAGCAGCATTACAGGGAATTGGGCCAACGTCCTGACTTTC

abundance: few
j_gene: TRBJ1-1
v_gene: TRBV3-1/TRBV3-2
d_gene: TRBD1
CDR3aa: CASSQVGQGPNTEAFF
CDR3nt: TGTGCCAGCAGCCAAGTAGGACAGGGGCCGAACACTGAAGCTTTCTTT

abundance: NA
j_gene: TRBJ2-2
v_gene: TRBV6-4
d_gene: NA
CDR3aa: CASSVDRSGELFF
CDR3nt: TGTGCCAGCAGTGTCGACAGGAGCGGGGAGCTGTTTTTT

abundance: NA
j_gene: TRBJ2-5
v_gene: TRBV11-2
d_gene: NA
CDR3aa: CASSLEAAAQETQYF
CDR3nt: TGTGCCAGCAGCTTAGAGGCGGCAGCTCAAGAGACCCAGTACTTC

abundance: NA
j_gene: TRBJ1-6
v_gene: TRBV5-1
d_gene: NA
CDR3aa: CASSPGNYNSPLHF
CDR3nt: TGCGCCAGCAGCCCGGGGAACTATAATTCACCCCTCCACTTT

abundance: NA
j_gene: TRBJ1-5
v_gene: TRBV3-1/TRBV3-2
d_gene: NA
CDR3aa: CASSQEGTHQPQHF
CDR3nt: TGTGCCAGCTCCCAGGAGGGGACGCATCAGCCCCAGCATTTT

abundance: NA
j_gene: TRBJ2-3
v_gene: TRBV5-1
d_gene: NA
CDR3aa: CASSLAPGTDTQYF
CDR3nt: TGCGCCAGCAGCTTGGCCCCGGGCACAGATACGCAGTATTTT

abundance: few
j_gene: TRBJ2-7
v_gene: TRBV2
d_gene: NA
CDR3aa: CASRMVAFGEQYF
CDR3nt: TGTGCCAGCAGGATGGTGGCCTTCGGGGAGCAGTACTTC

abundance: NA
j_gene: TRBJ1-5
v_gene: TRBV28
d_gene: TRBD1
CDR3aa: CASTGGHGNQPQHF
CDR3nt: TGTGCCAGCACAGGGGGACATGGGAATCAGCCCCAGCATTTT

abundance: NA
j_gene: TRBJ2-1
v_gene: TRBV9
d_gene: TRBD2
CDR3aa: CASSVAGGGYNEQFF
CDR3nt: TGTGCCAGCAGCGTAGCGGGAGGGGGCTACAATGAGCAGTTCTTC

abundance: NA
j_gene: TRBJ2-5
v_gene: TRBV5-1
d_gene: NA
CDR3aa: CASSPLVEAPQETQYF
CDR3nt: TGCGCCAGCAGCCCCCTGGTGGAGGCCCCTCAAGAGACCCAGTACTTC

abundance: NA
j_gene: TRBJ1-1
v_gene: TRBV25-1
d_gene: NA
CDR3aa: CASSVMGSMNTEAFF
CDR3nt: TGTGCCAGCAGTGTAATGGGCTCGATGAACACTGAAGCTTTCTTT

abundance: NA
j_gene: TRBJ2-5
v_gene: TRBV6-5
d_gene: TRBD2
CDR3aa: CASSFGTSGGQETQYF
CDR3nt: TGTGCCAGCAGTTTCGGGACTAGCGGGGGACAAGAGACCCAGTACTTC

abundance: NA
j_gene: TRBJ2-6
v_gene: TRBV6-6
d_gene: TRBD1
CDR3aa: CASSDRGSGANVLTF
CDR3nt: TGTGCCAGCAGCGACAGGGGCTCTGGGGCCAACGTCCTGACTTTC

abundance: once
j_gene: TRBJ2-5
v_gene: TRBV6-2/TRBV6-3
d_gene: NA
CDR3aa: CASSFGTQYF
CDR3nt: TGTGCCAGCAGTTTCGGGACCCAGTACTTC

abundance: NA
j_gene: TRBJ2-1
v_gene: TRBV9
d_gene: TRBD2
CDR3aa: CASSARAGLAGDNEQFF
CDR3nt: TGTGCCAGCAGCGCCAGAGCGGGACTAGCGGGAGACAATGAGCAGTTCTTC

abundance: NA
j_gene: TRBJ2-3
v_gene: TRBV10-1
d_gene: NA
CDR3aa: CASSPSGDRGTDTQYF
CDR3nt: TGCGCCAGCAGTCCGTCAGGGGATCGAGGCACAGATACGCAGTATTTT

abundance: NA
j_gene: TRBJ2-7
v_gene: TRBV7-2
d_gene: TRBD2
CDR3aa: CASSLGASGIYEQYF
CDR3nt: TGTGCCAGCAGCTTAGGGGCTAGCGGGATCTACGAGCAGTACTTC

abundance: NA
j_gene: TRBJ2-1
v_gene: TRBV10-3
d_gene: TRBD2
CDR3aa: CAISESRTSGNNEQFF
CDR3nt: TGTGCCATCAGTGAGTCGAGGACTAGCGGGAACAATGAGCAGTTCTTC

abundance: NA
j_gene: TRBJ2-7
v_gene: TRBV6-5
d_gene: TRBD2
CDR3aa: CASSYAASGRGYEQYF
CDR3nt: TGTGCCAGCAGTTACGCTGCTAGCGGTAGGGGCTACGAGCAGTACTTC

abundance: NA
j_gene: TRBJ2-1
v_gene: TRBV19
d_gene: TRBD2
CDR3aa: CASSIALGLAGGPYNEQFF
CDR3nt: TGTGCCAGTAGTATAGCTCTCGGACTAGCGGGAGGCCCCTACAATGAGCAGTTCTTC

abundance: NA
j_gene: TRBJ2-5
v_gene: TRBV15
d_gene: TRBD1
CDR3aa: CATSIWGQHQETQYF
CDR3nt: TGTGCCACCAGCATCTGGGGACAGCACCAAGAGACCCAGTACTTC

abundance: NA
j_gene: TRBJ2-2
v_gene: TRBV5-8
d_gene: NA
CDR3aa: CASSLGRIANTGELFF
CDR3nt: TGTGCCAGCAGCTTGGGTCGTATAGCCAACACCGGGGAGCTGTTTTTT

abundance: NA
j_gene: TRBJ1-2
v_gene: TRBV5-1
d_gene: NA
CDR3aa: CASSLGEVQGSGYTF
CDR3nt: TGCGCCAGCAGCTTGGGGGAAGTACAGGGCTCTGGCTACACCTTC

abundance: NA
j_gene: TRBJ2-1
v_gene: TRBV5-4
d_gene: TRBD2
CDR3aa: CASSLVGLAVNEQFF
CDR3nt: TGTGCCAGCAGCTTGGTAGGTCTAGCGGTCAATGAGCAGTTCTTC

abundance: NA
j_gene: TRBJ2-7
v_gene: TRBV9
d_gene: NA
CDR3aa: CASSVGEVSYEQYF
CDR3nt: TGTGCCAGCAGCGTAGGGGAGGTTAGTTACGAGCAGTACTTC

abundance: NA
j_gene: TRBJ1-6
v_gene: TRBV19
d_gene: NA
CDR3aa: CASSSTGAPLHF
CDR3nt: TGTGCCAGTAGCTCTACAGGAGCACCCCTCCACTTT

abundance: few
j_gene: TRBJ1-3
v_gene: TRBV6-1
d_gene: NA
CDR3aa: CASSEYNRIGNTIYF
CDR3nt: TGTGCCAGCAGTGAATATAACAGGATCGGAAACACCATATATTTT

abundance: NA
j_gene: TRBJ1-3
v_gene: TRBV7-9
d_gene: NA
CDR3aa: CASSFTTGWDTIYF
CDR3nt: TGTGCCAGCAGCTTTACCACCGGGTGGGACACCATATATTTT

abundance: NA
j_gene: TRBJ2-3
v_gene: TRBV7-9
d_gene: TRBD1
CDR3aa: CASSLTTGSTDTQYF
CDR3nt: TGTGCCAGCAGCTTAACGACAGGGAGCACAGATACGCAGTATTTT

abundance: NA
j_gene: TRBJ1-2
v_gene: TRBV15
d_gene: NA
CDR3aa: CATSRRLETGRGYTF
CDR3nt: TGTGCCACCAGCAGGCGCCTGGAGACAGGACGAGGCTACACCTTC

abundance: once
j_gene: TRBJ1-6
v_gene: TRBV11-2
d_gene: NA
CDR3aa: CASSLENHRVLPGGSPLHF
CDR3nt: TGTGCCAGCAGCTTAGAAAACCACCGGGTCCTACCTGGCGGTTCACCCCTCCACTTT

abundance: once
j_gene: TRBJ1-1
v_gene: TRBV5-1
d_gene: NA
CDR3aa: CASRVTDMNTEAFF
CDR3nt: TGCGCCAGCAGAGTGACAGATATGAACACTGAAGCTTTCTTT

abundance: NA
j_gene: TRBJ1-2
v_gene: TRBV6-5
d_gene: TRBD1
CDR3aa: CASRDRVIYGYTF
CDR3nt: TGTGCCAGCAGGGACAGGGTCATCTATGGCTACACCTTC

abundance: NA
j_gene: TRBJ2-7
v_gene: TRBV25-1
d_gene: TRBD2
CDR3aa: CASSEWGLARSEEQYF
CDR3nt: TGTGCCAGCAGTGAATGGGGACTAGCGAGGTCGGAAGAGCAGTACTTC

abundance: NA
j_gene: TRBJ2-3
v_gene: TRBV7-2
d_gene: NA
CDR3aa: CASSTHRLTDTQYF
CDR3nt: TGTGCCAGCAGCACCCACCGACTCACAGATACGCAGTATTTT

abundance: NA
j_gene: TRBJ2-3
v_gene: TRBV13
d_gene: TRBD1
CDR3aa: CASSETGSADTQYF
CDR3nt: TGTGCCAGCAGCGAGACAGGGAGCGCAGATACGCAGTATTTT

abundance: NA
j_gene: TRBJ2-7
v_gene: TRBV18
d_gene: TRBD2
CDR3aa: CASSPAATSGRAWEQYF
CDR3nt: TGTGCCAGCTCACCGGCGGCTACTAGCGGGAGGGCCTGGGAGCAGTACTTC

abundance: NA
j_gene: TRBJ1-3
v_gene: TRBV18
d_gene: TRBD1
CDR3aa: CASSIDRDRNTIYF
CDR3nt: TGTGCCAGCTCAATCGACAGGGACCGAAACACCATATATTTT

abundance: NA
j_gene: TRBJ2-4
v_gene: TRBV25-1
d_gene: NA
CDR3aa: CASSDAGSRKNIQYF
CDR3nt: TGTGCCAGCAGTGATGCAGGGTCCCGTAAAAACATTCAGTACTTC

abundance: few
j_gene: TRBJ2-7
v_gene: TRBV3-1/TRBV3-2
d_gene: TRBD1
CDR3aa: CASSQASIDRDHEQYF
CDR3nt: TGTGCCAGCAGCCAAGCTTCCATCGACAGGGACCACGAGCAGTACTTC

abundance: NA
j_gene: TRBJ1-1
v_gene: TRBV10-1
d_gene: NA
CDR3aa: CASSDNRVSTEAFF
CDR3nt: TGCGCCAGCAGTGATAACAGGGTTTCCACTGAAGCTTTCTTT

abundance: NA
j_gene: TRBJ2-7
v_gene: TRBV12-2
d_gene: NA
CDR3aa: CASRLRIPGQGTYEQYF
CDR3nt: TGTGCAAGTCGCTTAAGGATACCGGGACAGGGCACCTACGAGCAGTACTTC

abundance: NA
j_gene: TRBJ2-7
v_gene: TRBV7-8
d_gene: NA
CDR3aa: CASSLFGVRYEQYF
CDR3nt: TGTGCCAGCAGCTTATTCGGGGTCAGGTACGAGCAGTACTTC

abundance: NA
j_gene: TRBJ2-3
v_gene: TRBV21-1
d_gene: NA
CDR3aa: CASSKALPDTGLHGDTQYF
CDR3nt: TGTGCCAGCAGCAAAGCGCTCCCTGACACGGGGTTACACGGAGATACGCAGTATTTT